Shown below are 6 T cell receptor beta chains from a single sample sequenced in a study of post-analysis software for immune sequencing data. Study findings and constraints: Roughly 5 TRBV segments (TRBV5-6, TRBV5-1 and TRBV20-1 among them) occurred more frequently in patients than in controls.

Which antigens these TCRs recognize remains unknown. Unique-molecular-identifier-tagged TCR beta cDNA libraries were used. Each CDR3 protein is one row after TCRdb ran MiXCR on the PCR reads. The data contain about 820,000 distinct CDR3 sequences, under 70% of them singletons. The sequenced sample was blood. These receptors came from a girl aged 5-17 years with multiple sclerosis.

The chain links TRBV21-1 to TRBJ2-1; the table's D call of TRBD2 was not tested on the DNA. TRBV21-1 is noted as a pseudogene. This CDR3 is built from 22 residues. DNA for the CDR3: TGTGCCAGCAGCAAAAAGAGGGGAACCCCAACTAGCGGGAGTGCTAGAGGCCATGAGCAGTTCTTC. It encodes CASSKKRGTPTSGSARGHEQFF.

This clonotype was recorded a few times. As DNA, the CDR3 is TGTGCCAGCAGCCAGGCTAGCCGGGAGACCCAGTACTTC. Translating it yields CASSQASRETQYF. The J gene is TRBJ2-5, the V gene TRBV3-1; D possibly corresponds to TRBD2 (5 bases). Germline V lookup: CDR1 LGHDT, CDR2 YNNKEL (reference sequence). The CDR3 is 13 amino acids. The germline V and J ends were trimmed by 3 bases and 5 bases, with 10 bases remaining between them.

The rearrangement uses TRBV29-1 and TRBJ1-2; D gene uncertain. Trimming left V 5 bases short and J 0 bases short, with 10 bases between. This CDR3 is 13 amino acids long. CDR1 and CDR2 (germline): SQVTM, ANQGSEA. CDR3 protein: CSVSGVPNYGYTF. The DNA for the CDR3 is TGCAGCGTTTCGGGAGTTCCTAACTATGGCTACACCTTC.

In the case of this clonotype: This may be a read error, as it is one base from a much larger clone. The chain links TRBV20-1 to TRBJ2-3, with D possibly TRBD2 on 5 matching bases. CDR3 length equals 12 residues. The germline gives CDR1 DFQATT, CDR2 SNEGSKA (reference sequence). The DNA for the CDR3 is TGCAGTGCTAGCCCTAGCATAGATACGCAGTATTTT. This encodes CSASPSIDTQYF.

This clonotype occurred a few times. V gene TRBV12-3 or TRBV12-4 combines with J gene TRBJ2-7; D is unclear. Trimming pared 5 bases from V and 0 bases from J, leaving 8 bases between. The CDR3 loop spans 13 amino acids. CDR3 sequence (DNA): TGTGCCAGCAGTCCGATTAGCTCCTACGAGCAGTACTTC. Translating it yields CASSPISSYEQYF.

The V call is TRBV12-3 or TRBV12-4, the J call TRBJ2-5; tentatively, D is TRBD2 (6 bases). The CDR3 is made up of 12 amino acids. The CDR3 sequence is CPREVSRETQYF. CDR3 nucleotides: TGTCCTAGGGAGGTGAGCCGAGAGACCCAGTACTTC.